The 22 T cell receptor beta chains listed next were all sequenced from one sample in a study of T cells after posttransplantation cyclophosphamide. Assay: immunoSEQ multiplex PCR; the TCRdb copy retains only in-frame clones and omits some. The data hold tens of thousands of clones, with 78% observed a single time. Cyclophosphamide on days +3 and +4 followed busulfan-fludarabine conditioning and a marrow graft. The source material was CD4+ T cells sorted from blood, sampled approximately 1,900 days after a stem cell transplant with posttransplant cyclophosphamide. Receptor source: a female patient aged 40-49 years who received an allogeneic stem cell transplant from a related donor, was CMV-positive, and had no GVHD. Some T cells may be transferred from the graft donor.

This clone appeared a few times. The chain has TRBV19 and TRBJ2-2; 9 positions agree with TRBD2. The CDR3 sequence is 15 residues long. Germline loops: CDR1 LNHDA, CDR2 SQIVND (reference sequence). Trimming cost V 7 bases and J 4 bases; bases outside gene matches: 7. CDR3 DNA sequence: TGTGCCAGTAAACGCGGGGGGGCCTTCACCGGGGAGCTGTTTTTT. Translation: CASKRGGAFTGELFF.

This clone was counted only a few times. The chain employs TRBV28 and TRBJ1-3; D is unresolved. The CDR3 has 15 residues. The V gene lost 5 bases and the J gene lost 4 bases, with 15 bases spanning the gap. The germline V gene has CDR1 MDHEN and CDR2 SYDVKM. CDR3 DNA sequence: TGTGCCAGCAGTCCCGCGCGAGGGAGGGGAAACACCATATATTTT. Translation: CASSPARGRGNTIYF.

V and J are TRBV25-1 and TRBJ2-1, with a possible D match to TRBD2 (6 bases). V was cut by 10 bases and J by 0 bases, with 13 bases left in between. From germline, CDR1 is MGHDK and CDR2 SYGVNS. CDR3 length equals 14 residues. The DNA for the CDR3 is TGTGCCACCTGGGGGGTGAGCTCCTACAATGAGCAGTTCTTC. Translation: CATWGVSSYNEQFF.

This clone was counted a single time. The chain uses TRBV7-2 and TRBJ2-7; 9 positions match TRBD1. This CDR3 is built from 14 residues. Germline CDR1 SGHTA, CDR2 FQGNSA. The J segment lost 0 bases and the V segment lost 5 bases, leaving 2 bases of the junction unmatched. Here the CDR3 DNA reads TGTGCCAGCAGCGGGACAGGGAGCTCCTACGAGCAGTACTTC. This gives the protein CASSGTGSSYEQYF.

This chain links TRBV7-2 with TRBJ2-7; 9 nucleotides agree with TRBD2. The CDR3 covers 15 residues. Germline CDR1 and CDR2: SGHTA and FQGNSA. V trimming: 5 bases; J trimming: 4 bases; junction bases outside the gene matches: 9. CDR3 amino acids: CASSVSSGDYYEQYF. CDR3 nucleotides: TGTGCCAGCAGCGTATCTAGCGGGGATTATTACGAGCAGTACTTC.

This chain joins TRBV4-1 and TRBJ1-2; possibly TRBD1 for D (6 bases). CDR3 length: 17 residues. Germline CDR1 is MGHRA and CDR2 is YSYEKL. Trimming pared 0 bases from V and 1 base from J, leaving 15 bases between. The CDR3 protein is CASSQDYSGANNYGYTF. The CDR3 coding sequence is TGCGCCAGCAGCCAAGATTATTCAGGGGCAAATAACTATGGCTACACCTTC.

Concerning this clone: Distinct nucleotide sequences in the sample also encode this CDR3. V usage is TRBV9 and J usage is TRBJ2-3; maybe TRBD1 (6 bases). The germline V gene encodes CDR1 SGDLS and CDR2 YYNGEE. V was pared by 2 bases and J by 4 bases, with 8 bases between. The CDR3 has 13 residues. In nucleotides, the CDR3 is TGTGCCAGCAGCGTCCCAGGGGCAGATACGCAGTATTTT. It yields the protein CASSVPGADTQYF. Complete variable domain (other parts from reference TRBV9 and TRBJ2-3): DSGVTQTPKHLITATGQRVTLRCSPRSGDLSVYWYQQSLDQGLQFLIQYYNGEERAKGNILERFSAQQFPDLHSELNLSSLELGDSALYFCASSVPGADTQYFGPGTRLTVL.

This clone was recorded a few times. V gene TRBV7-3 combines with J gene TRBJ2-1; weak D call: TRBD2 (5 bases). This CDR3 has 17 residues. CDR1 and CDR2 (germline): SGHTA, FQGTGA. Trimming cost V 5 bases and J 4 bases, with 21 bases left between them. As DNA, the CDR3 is TGTGCCAGCAGCCCCAACGGTGGAGCGGCGAATTACAATGAGCAGTTCTTC. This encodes CASSPNGGAANYNEQFF. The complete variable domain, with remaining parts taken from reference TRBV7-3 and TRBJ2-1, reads GAGVSQTPSNKVTEKGKYVELRCDPISGHTALYWYRQSLGQGPEFLIYFQGTGAADDSGLPNDRFFAVRPEGSVSTLKIQRTERGDSAVYLCASSPNGGAANYNEQFFGPGTRLTVL.

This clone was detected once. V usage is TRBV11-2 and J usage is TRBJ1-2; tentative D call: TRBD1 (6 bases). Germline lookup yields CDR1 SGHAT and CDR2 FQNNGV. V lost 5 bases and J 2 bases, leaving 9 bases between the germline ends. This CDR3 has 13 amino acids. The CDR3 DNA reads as TGTGCCAGCAGCGCCGACAGGAACTATGGCTACACCTTC. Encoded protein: CASSADRNYGYTF. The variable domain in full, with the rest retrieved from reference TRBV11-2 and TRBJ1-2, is EAGVAQSPRYKIIEKRQSVAFWCNPISGHATLYWYQQILGQGPKLLIQFQNNGVVDDSQLPKDRFSAERLKGVDSTLKIQPAKLEDSAVYLCASSADRNYGYTFGSGTRLTVV.

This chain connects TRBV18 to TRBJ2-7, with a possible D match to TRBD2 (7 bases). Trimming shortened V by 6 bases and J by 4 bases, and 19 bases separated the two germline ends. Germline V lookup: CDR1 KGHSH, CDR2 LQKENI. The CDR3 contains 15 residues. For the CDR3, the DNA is TGTGCCAGCTCGCCCTCAAGGGGGGGCCGGTACGAGCAGTACTTC. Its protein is CASSPSRGGRYEQYF.

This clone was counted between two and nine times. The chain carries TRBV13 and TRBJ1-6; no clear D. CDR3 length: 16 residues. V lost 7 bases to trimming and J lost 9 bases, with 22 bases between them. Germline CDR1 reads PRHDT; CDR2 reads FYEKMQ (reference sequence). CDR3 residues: CASNTRLGGSISPLHF. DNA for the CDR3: TGTGCCAGCAACACTAGGTTGGGCGGGTCCATTTCACCCCTCCACTTT.

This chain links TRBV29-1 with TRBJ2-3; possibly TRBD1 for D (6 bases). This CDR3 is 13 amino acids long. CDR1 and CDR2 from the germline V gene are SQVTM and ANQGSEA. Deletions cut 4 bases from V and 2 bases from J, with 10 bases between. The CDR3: CSVGGQHTDTQYF. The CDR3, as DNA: TGCAGCGTTGGGGGACAACACACAGATACGCAGTATTTT.

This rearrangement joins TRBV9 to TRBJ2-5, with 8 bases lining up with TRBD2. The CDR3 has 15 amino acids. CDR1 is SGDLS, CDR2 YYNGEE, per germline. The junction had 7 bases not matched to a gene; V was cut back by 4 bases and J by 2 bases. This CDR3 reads CASSKWTSLQETQYF. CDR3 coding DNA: TGTGCCAGCAGCAAGTGGACTAGCCTTCAAGAGACCCAGTACTTC.

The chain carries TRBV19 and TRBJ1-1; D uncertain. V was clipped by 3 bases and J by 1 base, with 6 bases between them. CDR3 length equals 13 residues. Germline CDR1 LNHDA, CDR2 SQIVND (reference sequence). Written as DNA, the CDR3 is TGTGCCAGTAGTATGCGAGGGAACACTGAAGCTTTCTTT. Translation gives CASSMRGNTEAFF. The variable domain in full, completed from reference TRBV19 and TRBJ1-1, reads DGGITQSPKYLFRKEGQNVTLSCEQNLNHDAMYWYRQDPGQGLRLIYYSQIVNDFQKGDIAEGYSVSREKKESFPLTVTSAQKNPTAFYLCASSMRGNTEAFFGQGTRLTVV.

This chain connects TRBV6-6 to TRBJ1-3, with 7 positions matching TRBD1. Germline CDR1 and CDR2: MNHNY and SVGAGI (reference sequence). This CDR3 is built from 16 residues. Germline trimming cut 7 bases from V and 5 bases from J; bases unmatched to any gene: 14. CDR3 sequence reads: CASNPTGRGSRNTIYF. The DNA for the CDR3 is TGTGCCAGCAATCCGACAGGGCGAGGCTCAAGAAACACCATATATTTT.

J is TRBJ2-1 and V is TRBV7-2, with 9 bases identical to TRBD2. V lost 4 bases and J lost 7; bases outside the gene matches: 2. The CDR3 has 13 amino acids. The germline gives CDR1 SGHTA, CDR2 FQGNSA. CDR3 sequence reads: CASSSGLANEQFF. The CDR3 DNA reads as TGTGCCAGCAGCTCGGGACTAGCAAATGAGCAGTTCTTC.

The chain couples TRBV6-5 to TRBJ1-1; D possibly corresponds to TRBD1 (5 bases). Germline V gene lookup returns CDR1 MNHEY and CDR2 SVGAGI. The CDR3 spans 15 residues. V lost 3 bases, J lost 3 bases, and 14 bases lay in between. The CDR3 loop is CASSYLTETYTEAFF. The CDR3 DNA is TGTGCCAGCAGTTATTTGACAGAAACCTACACTGAAGCTTTCTTT.

CDR3 in amino acids: CASSSSRGSHEQYF. The CDR3 DNA reads TGTGCCAGCAGCTCCTCGCGGGGGAGTCACGAGCAGTACTTC. The chain recombines TRBV7-9 with TRBJ2-7; 7 nucleotides line up with TRBD2. V was pared by 4 bases and J by 5 bases, with 8 bases of the junction left unmatched. The V gene's germline CDR1 is SEHNR and CDR2 FQNEAQ (reference sequence). The CDR3 runs to 14 residues.

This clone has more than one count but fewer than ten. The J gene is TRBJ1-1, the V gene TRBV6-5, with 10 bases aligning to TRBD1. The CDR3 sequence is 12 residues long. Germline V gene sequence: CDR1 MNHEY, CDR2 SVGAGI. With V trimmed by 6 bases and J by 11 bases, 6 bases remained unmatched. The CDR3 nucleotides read TGTGCCAGCAGCCCCGGACAGGGGGGTGCTTTCTTT. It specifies CASSPGQGGAFF.

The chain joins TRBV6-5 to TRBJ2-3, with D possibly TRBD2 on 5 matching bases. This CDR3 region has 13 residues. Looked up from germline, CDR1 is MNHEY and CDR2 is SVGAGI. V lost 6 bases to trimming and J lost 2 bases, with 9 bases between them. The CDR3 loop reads CASSGLDTDTQYF. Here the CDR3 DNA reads TGTGCCAGCAGCGGACTTGACACAGATACGCAGTATTTT.

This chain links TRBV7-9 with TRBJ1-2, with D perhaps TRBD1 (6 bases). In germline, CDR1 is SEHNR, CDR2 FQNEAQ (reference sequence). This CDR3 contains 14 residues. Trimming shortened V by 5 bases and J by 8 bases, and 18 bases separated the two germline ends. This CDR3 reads CASSPGVYISGYTF. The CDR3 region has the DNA TGTGCCAGCAGCCCAGGGGTCTATATCAGCGGCTACACCTTC. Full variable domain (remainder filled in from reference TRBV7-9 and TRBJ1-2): DTGVSQNPRHKITKRGQNVTFRCDPISEHNRLYWYRQTLGQGPEFLTYFQNEAQLEKSRLLSDRFSAERPKGSFSTLEIQRTEQGDSAMYLCASSPGVYISGYTFGSGTRLTVV.

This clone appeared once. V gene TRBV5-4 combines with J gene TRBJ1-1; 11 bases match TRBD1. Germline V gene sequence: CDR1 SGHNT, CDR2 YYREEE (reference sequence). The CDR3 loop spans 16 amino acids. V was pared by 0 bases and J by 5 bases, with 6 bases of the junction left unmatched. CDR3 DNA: TGTGCCAGCAGCTTGGGGACAGGGGGCTTTGATACTGAAGCTTTCTTT. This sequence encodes CASSLGTGGFDTEAFF.